The clone carrying this T cell receptor (beta chain) came up a few times. What it recognizes is unknown. This specimen comes from a study of T cell responses to AZD1222 COVID-19 vaccine. Findings and limits, study-wide: Just five or six AZD1222 recipients tested seropositive at baseline.

Sequenced by immunoSEQ multiplex PCR; TCRdb stores in-frame clones only, minus some. The sample has roughly 160,000 clones; 94% are singletons. CDR1 is SGHRS, CDR2 YFSETQ, per germline. Between the trimmed V and J ends, which lost 0 bases and 1 base, there was a span of 11 bases. This CDR3 has 16 residues. The chain recombines TRBV5-1 with TRBJ2-4, with TRBD2 as a possible D gene (6 bases). The sequence derives from an adult in good health. The sample in question was peripheral blood, obtained on day 0 of AZD1222 vaccination. The CDR3 loop is CASSLGVRGAKNIQYF. CDR3 bases: TGCGCCAGCAGCTTGGGTGTCCGGGGGGCCAAAAACATTCAGTACTTC.